This T cell receptor (beta chain) stems from a study of T cell responses to AZD1222 COVID-19 vaccine. Study conclusions and caveats: Only a handful of AZD1222 recipients, several in all, had baseline seropositivity.

V lost 4 bases, J lost 4 bases, and 13 bases lay in between. Germline lookup yields CDR1 SEHNR and CDR2 FQNEAQ (reference sequence). The CDR3 extends over 15 amino acids. Clones were read by immunoSEQ multiplex PCR, and TCRdb kept only the in-frame ones, dropping some. The sample lists roughly 66,000 clones, about 83% occurring once. With regard to this clone: The antigen remains undetermined.

The rearrangement links TRBV7-9 to TRBJ2-2, with unresolved D. The material was peripheral blood, obtained on day 0 of AZD1222 vaccination. The source is an adult in good health. The CDR3, as DNA: TGTGCCAGCAGCTCACCTGCTAGTTCCACCGGGGAGCTGTTTTTT. This translates into CASSSPASSTGELFF.